The clone carrying this T cell receptor beta chain was counted once. The sample comes from a study of T cell changes during pregnancy in multiple sclerosis. The data were produced by immunoSEQ multiplex PCR, yet TCRdb's version contains in-frame clones alone and is incomplete. The sample has about 56,000 clones; 92% are singletons. CDR1 is SGHRS and CDR2 is YFSETQ in the germline V gene. The CDR3 runs 17 residues. With 3 bases clipped from V and 1 base from J, the junction kept 4 bases outside the gene matches. The V gene is TRBV5-1, the J gene TRBJ2-1; 13 positions agree with TRBD2. This receptor was obtained from a female donor with multiple sclerosis, enrolled in a pregnancy study. Sequences were derived from CD4+ T cells from peripheral blood mononuclear cells, sampled in the second trimester of pregnancy. CDR3 nucleotides: TGCGCCAGCAGCTCCGGACTAGCGGGAGCTTCCTACAATGAGCAGTTCTTC. Protein product: CASSSGLAGASYNEQFF.